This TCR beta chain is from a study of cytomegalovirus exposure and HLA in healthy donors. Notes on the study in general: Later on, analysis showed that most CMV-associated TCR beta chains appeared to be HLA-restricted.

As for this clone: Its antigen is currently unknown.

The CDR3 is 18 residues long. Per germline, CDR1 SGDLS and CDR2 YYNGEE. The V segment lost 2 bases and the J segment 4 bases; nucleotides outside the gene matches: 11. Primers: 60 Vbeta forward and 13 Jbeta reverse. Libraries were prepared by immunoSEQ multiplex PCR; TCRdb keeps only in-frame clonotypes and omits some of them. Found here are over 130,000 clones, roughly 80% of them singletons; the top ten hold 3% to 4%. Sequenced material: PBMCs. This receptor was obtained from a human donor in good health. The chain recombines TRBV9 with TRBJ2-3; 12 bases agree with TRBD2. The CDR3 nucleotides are TGTGCCAGCAGCGTGGGGGCTAGCGGGGGGGCTTGGGCAGATACGCAGTATTTT. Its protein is CASSVGASGGAWADTQYF.